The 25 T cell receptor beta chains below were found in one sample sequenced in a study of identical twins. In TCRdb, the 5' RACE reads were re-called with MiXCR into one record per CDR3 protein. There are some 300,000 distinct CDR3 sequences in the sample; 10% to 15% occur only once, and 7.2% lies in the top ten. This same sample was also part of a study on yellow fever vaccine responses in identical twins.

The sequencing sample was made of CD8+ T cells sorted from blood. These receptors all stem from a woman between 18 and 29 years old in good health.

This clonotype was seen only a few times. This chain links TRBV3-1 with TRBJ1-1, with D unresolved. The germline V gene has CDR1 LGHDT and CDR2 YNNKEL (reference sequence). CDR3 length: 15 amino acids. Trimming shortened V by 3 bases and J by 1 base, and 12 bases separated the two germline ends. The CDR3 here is CASSHPSWGNTEAFF. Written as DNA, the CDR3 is TGTGCCAGCAGCCACCCTTCATGGGGGAACACTGAAGCTTTCTTT.

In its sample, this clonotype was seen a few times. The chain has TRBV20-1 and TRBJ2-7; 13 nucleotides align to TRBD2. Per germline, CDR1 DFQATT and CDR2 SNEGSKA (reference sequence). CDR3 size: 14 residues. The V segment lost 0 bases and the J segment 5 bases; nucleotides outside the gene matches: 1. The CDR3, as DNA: TGCAGTGCTAGAGATGGACTAGCGGGAGACGAGCAGTACTTC. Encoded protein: CSARDGLAGDEQYF.

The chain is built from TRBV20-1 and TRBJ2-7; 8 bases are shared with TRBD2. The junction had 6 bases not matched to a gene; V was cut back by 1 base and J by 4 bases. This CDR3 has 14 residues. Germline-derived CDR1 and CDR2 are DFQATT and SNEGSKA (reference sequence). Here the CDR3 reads CSARGAGLGYEQYF. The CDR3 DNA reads TGCAGTGCTAGAGGTGCGGGACTAGGTTACGAGCAGTACTTC.

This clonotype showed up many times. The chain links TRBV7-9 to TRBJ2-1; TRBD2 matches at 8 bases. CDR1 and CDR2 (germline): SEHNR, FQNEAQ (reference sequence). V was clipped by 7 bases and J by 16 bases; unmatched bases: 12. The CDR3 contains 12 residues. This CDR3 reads CASNQAGTSYFF. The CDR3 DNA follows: TGTGCCAGCAACCAGGCCGGGACTAGTTATTTCTTC.

In nucleotides, the CDR3 is TGTGCCAGCAGCGTAGGAATCGCATATGAGCAGTTCTTC. Protein sequence: CASSVGIAYEQFF. The chain couples TRBV9 to TRBJ2-1, with D unresolved. The CDR3 is 13 amino acids. The germline V gene has CDR1 SGDLS and CDR2 YYNGEE. V lost 0 bases and J lost 8, with 9 bases in between.

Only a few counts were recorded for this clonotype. The CDR3 bases are TGTGCCAGCAGTCTAGGAGAGACAGGGACGGCAGATACGCAGTATTTT. Its translation is CASSLGETGTADTQYF. The J gene is TRBJ2-3, the V gene TRBV12-3 or TRBV12-4; 7 bases are shared with TRBD1. This CDR3 region has 16 residues. The junction had 12 bases not matched to a gene; V was cut back by 5 bases and J by 4 bases.

The DNA of the CDR3 is TGTGCCACCAGAACCACCCTAGCGGGAGGGTCCTACGAGCAGTACTTC. Translating it yields CATRTTLAGGSYEQYF. The chain carries TRBV15 and TRBJ2-7, with 12 bases fitting TRBD2. The CDR3 is 16 amino acids. J gave up 1 base and V 6 bases, and 7 bases lay outside the gene matches. Germline CDR1 is LNHNV and CDR2 is YYDKDF (reference sequence).

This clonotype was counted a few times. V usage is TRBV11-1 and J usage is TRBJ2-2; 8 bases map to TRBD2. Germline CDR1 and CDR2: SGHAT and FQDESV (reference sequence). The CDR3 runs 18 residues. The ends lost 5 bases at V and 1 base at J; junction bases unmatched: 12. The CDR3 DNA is TGTGCCAGCAGCATCCCTTTAGCGGGAACGAGGAACACCGGGGAGCTGTTTTTT. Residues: CASSIPLAGTRNTGELFF.

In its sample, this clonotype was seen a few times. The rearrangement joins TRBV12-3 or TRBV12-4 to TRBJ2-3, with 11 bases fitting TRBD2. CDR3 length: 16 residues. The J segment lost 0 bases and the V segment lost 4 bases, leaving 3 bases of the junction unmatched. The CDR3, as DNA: TGTGCCAGCAGTTCTAGCGGGAGGCCGAGCACAGATACGCAGTATTTT. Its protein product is CASSSSGRPSTDTQYF.

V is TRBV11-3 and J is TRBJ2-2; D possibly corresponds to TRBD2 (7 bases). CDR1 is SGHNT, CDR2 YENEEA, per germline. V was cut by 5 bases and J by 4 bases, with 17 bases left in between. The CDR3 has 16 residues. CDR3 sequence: CASSLRGGPGTGELFF. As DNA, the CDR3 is TGTGCCAGCAGCCTTAGGGGGGGGCCTGGCACCGGGGAGCTGTTTTTT.

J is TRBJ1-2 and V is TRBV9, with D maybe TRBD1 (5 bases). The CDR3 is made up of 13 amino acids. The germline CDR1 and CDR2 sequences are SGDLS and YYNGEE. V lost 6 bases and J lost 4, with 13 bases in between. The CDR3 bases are TGTGCCAGCAATGGGGGGATCGGCTATGGCTACACCTTC. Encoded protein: CASNGGIGYGYTF.

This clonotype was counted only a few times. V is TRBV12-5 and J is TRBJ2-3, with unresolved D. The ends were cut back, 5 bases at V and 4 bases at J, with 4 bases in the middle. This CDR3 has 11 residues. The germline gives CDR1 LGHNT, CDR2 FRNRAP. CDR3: CASGGSDTQYF. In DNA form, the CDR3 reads TGTGCTAGTGGTGGCTCAGATACGCAGTATTTT.

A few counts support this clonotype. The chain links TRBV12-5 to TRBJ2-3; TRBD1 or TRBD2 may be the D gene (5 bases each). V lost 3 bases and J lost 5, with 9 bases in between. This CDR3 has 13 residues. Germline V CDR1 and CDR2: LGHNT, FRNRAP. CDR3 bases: TGTGCTAGTGGTTTAGGGACCCGAGATACGCAGTATTTT. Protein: CASGLGTRDTQYF.

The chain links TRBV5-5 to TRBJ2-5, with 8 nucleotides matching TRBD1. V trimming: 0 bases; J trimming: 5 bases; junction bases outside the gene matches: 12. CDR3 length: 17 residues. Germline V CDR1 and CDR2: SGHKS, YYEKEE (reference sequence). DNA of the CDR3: TGTGCCAGCAGCTTGGGGTATTTGGGACAGGATAGGGAGACCCAGTACTTC. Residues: CASSLGYLGQDRETQYF. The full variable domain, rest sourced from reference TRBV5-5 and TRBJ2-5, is DAGVTQSPTHLIKTRGQQVTLRCSPISGHKSVSWYQQVLGQGPQFIFQYYEKEERGRGNFPDRFSARQFPNYSSELNVNALLLGDSALYLCASSLGYLGQDRETQYFGPGTRLLVL.

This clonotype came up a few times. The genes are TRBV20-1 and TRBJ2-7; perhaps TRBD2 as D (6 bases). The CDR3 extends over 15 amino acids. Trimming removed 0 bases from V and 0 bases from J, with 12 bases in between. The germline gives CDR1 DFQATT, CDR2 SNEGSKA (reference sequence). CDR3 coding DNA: TGCAGTGCTAGAGATATCGGCGGGAACTCCTACGAGCAGTACTTC. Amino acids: CSARDIGGNSYEQYF.

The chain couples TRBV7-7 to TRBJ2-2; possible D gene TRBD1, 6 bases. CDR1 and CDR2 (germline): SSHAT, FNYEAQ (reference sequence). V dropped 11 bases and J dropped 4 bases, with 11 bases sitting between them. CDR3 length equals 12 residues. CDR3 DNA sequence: TGTGCCCTGACAGGAGTCACCGGGGAGCTGTTTTTT. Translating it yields CALTGVTGELFF.

The CDR3 coding sequence is TGCGCCAGCAGCCACGCCCGGGTAGACAATCAAGAGACCCAGTACTTC. Its translation: CASSHARVDNQETQYF. The V call is TRBV4-1, the J call TRBJ2-5; no clear D. This CDR3 is 16 amino acids long. From germline, CDR1 is MGHRA and CDR2 YSYEKL. Trimming stripped 3 bases from V and 2 bases from J, with 16 bases between.

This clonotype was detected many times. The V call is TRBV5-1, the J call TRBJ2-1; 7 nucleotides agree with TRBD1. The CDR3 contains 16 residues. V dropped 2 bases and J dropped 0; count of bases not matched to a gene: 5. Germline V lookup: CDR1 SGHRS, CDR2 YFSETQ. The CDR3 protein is CASSFRTGSSYNEQFF. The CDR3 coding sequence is TGCGCCAGCAGCTTCAGGACAGGAAGCTCCTACAATGAGCAGTTCTTC.

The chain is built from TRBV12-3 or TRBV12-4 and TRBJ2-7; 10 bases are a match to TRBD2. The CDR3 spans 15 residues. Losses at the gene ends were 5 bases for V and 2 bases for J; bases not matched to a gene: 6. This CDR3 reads CASSTGLALTYEQYF. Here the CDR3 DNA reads TGTGCCAGCAGTACGGGACTAGCGTTAACCTACGAGCAGTACTTC.

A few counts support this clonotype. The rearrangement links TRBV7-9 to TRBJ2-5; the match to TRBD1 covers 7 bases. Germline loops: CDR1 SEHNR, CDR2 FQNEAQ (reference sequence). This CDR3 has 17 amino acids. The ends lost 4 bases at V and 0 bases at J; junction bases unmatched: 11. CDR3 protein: CASSSRQGGRNQETQYF. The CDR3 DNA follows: TGTGCCAGCAGCTCCCGACAGGGCGGTCGAAACCAAGAGACCCAGTACTTC.

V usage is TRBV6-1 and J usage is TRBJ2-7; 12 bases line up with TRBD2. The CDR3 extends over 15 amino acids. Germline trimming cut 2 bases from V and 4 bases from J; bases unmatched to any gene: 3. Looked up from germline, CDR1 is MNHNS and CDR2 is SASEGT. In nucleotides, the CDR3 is TGTGCCAGCAGTGAAAGAACTAGCGGGGGGTACGAGCAGTACGTC. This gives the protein CASSERTSGGYEQYV.

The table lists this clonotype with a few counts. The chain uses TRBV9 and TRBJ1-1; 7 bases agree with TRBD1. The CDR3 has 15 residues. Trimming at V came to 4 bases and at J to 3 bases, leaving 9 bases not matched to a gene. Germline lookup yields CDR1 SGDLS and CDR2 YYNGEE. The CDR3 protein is CASSSGQTGYTEAFF. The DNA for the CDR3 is TGTGCCAGCAGCTCCGGACAGACAGGGTACACTGAAGCTTTCTTT.

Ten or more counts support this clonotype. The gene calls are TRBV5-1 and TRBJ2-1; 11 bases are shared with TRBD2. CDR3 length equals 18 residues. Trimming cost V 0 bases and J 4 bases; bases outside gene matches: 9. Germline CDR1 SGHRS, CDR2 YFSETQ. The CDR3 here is CASSLVGGTSGRYNEQFF. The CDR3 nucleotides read TGCGCCAGCAGCTTGGTAGGGGGCACTAGCGGGAGATACAATGAGCAGTTCTTC.

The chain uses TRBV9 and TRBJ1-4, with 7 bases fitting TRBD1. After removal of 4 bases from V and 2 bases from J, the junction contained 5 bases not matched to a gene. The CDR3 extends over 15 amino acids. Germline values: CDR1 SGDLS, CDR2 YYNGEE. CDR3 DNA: TGTGCCAGCAGCCTAGGGGGCTCGACTAATGAAAAACTGTTTTTT. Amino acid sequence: CASSLGGSTNEKLFF.

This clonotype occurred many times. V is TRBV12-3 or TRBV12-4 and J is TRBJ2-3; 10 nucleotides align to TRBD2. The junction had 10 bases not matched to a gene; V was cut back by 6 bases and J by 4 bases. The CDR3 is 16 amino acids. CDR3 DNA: TGTGCCAGCAGCCCCCTCAGCGGGGGGGCCCCAGATACGCAGTATTTT. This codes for CASSPLSGGAPDTQYF.